A single sample gave rise to the 11 T cell receptor beta chains below, sequenced in a study of cytomegalovirus exposure and HLA in healthy donors. Both 60 Vbeta primers and 13 Jbeta primers went into the PCR. Sequencing used immunoSEQ multiplex PCR; TCRdb keeps in-frame clones, though not all of them. The sample has roughly 120,000 clones; over 65% are singletons. The sequenced sample was PBMCs. The receptors originated from a woman aged 35 to 49 in good health and CMV-seropositive.

The rearrangement links TRBV4-3 to TRBJ2-1; 11 bases are a match to TRBD2. J was trimmed by 8 bases and V by 8 bases; bases with no gene match: 8. Per germline, CDR1 LGHNA and CDR2 YSLEER. This CDR3 has 14 amino acids. Here the CDR3 reads CASGLAGGWDEQFF. In nucleotides, the CDR3 is TGCGCCAGCGGACTAGCGGGTGGGTGGGATGAGCAGTTCTTC.

V gene TRBV6-5 combines with J gene TRBJ2-7, with a tentative D call TRBD2 (6 bases). The germline V gene encodes CDR1 MNHEY and CDR2 SVGAGI. This CDR3 contains 15 residues. V dropped 5 bases and J dropped 3 bases, with 17 bases sitting between them. CDR3 protein: CASSARRTTDYEQYF. The CDR3 region has the DNA TGTGCCAGCAGTGCACGCAGGACTACTGACTACGAGCAGTACTTC.

The chain recombines TRBV6-1 with TRBJ2-3; 13 nucleotides line up with TRBD2. J lost 4 bases, V lost 6 bases, and 4 bases had no gene match. This CDR3 region has 15 residues. In germline, CDR1 is MNHNS, CDR2 SASEGT. CDR3 nucleotides: TGTGCCAGCAGGCGACTAGCGGGAGGATCAGATACGCAGTATTTT. Protein product: CASRRLAGGSDTQYF.

The chain links TRBV6-6 to TRBJ1-1; 11 bases are a match to TRBD1. CDR1 and CDR2 (germline): MNHNY, SVGAGI (reference sequence). The trim removed 10 bases at V and 2 bases at J, leaving 6 bases unmatched. CDR3 length: 14 amino acids. CDR3 residues: CATGTGGCNTEAFF. Here the CDR3 DNA reads TGTGCCACCGGGACAGGGGGATGCAACACTGAAGCTTTCTTT.

The chain joins TRBV25-1 to TRBJ1-4, with D possibly being TRBD1 (6 bases). The V end lost 3 bases, the J end lost 6 bases, and 17 bases lay between the germline ends. Per the germline V gene, CDR1 is MGHDK and CDR2 is SYGVNS. The CDR3 has 16 residues. This chain's CDR3 is CASSDLQGLDHEKLFF. In DNA form, the CDR3 reads TGTGCCAGCAGTGATCTCCAGGGGCTAGATCATGAAAAACTGTTTTTT.

This chain uses TRBV19 with TRBJ2-1; possibly TRBD2 for D (6 bases). The V gene lost 0 bases and the J gene lost 4 bases, with 10 bases spanning the gap. Germline V CDR1 and CDR2: LNHDA, SQIVND (reference sequence). The CDR3 contains 15 residues. The CDR3 DNA reads as TGTGCCAGTAGTATAGAGCGGGGACCGTACAATGAGCAGTTCTTC. This translates into CASSIERGPYNEQFF.

The chain joins TRBV19 to TRBJ2-3; tentative D call: TRBD2 (6 bases). CDR1 and CDR2 from the germline V gene are LNHDA and SQIVND (reference sequence). Trimming removed 4 bases from V and 6 bases from J, with 14 bases in between. The CDR3 is 14 amino acids. The CDR3 coding sequence is TGTGCCAGTAGTAATCCCGGGAGCAGTGATACGCAGTATTTT. It specifies CASSNPGSSDTQYF.

The chain links TRBV5-1 to TRBJ2-5; D uncertain. Deletions cut 0 bases from V and 5 bases from J, with 17 bases between. The CDR3 covers 16 residues. CDR1 and CDR2 from the germline V gene are SGHRS and YFSETQ. The CDR3 bases are TGCGCCAGCAGCTTGGCCTTTCGGCTAGAAAGGGAGACCCAGTACTTC. Its translation: CASSLAFRLERETQYF. The full variable domain, in which reference TRBV5-1 and TRBJ2-5 provide the parts outside the CDR3, is KAGVTQTPRYLIKTRGQQVTLSCSPISGHRSVSWYQQTPGQGLQFLFEYFSETQRNKGNFPGRFSGRQFSNSRSEMNVSTLELGDSALYLCASSLAFRLERETQYFGPGTRLLVL.

The rearrangement links TRBV6-6 to TRBJ2-5, with 12 nucleotides matching TRBD2. CDR3 length: 14 residues. Germline CDR1 MNHNY, CDR2 SVGAGI (reference sequence). The V and J ends lost 6 bases and 4 bases, in that order; junction bases with no gene match: 3. The CDR3 loop is CASRVGLAGETQYF. The CDR3 DNA is TGTGCCAGCAGGGTGGGACTAGCGGGAGAGACCCAGTACTTC.

The chain is built from TRBV6-5 and TRBJ2-2, with 10 bases that match TRBD1. V trimming: 4 bases; J trimming: 5 bases; junction bases outside the gene matches: 7. Germline values: CDR1 MNHEY, CDR2 SVGAGI. The CDR3 runs 16 residues. Here the CDR3 DNA reads TGTGCCAGCAGTTCCACCCCGGGACAGGGGACCGGGGAGCTGTTTTTT. Translating gives CASSSTPGQGTGELFF.

The J gene is TRBJ2-7, the V gene TRBV30; maybe TRBD1 (8 bases). The germline V gene encodes CDR1 GTSNPN and CDR2 SVGIG (reference sequence). V gave up 4 bases and J gave up 3 bases, with 10 bases separating them. The CDR3 is made up of 12 amino acids. The CDR3 is CAWNRGGYEQYF. The CDR3 bases are TGTGCCTGGAACAGGGGGGGCTACGAGCAGTACTTC.